This TCR beta chain was sequenced in a study of cytomegalovirus exposure and HLA in healthy donors (dated by TCRdb to 2016 to 2017). Turning to the overall study: In an earlier analysis of roughly 500 of the donors, under 300 Gb of sequence data and 100 million or so unique TCR beta sequences from about 190 million T cells were reported. The study combined high-throughput TCR immunosequencing, statistical association of individual TCRs with disease status, and machine learning to predict cytomegalovirus infection status. Rather than using new phenotypic data, the later analysis identified candidate immune exposures from TCR beta sequences and from how often those sequences occurred across donors. A handful of DR-DQ haplotypes were handled as single units for association and clustering because linkage in the cohort was strong. To study patterns of TCR occurrence, a later analysis re-analyzed previously published TCR beta repertoires from around 660 donors and added high-resolution HLA genotyping. A later genetic analysis took genome-wide SNP genotypes for about 55% of the 666 donors and used that subset as a discovery cohort. Every discovery cohort repertoire had been produced on one sequencing platform. Around 330 gigabases of sequencing data and 70 million to 100 million unique TCR sequences made up an early release that covered under 750 HLA-typed donors. The aim of the study was to test whether cataloging public T cell receptors could identify signatures of past pathogen exposure. The study profiled the T cell repertoires of more than 500 subjects by immunosequencing and related them to cytomegalovirus serostatus. Donor age, sex, ethnicity and CMV serostatus were compiled together with the repertoire data. Typing coverage varied by locus: roughly 629-630 donors for A, B, C, DRB1 and DQB1; approximately 500 for DQA1; over 600 for DPA1; roughly 470 for DPB1. Of the approximately 370 genotyped donors, roughly 80% were placed in the genetic ancestry cluster associated with self-reported Caucasian donors. Among 398 genotyped donors of the cohort, an average of approximately 230,000 unique TCR beta nucleotide sequences were sequenced per donor, around 20% of them non-productive. HLA typing covered class I and class II loci at four-digit resolution. To decide whether each TCR beta V gene segment behaved as functional or pseudogenic, an earlier analysis of some 540 of the donors relied on high-throughput TCR beta sequencing. Along with the approximately 700-subject first cohort, a separate validation cohort of about 110 different subjects was used.

Receptor amplification or capture employed the immunoSEQ multiplex PCR assay. For the multiplex PCR, a mixture combining 60 forward primers for TCR Vbeta segments and 13 reverse primers for TCR Jbeta segments was used. A multiplex PCR assay on genomic DNA amplified the CDR3 region of rearranged TCR beta genes. The Illumina HiSeq System was used to sequence the amplified TCR beta libraries as 87-base-pair reads. The study's own analysis went as follows. A later analysis counted tens of millions of unique TCR beta chains across the 650 to 700 repertoires, and approximately 11 million of these chains were shared by at least two donors. To remove PCR and sequencing errors, raw reads were error-corrected and collapsed into unique sequences using a nearest-neighbor algorithm that merged closely related sequences. Alignment of CDR3 sequences to IMGT reference sequences was used to assign V, D and J gene segments. For a sequence to be retained, a match of at least six nucleotides was required to both a V gene segment and a J gene segment. Rearrangements were called productive when the CDR3 lacked stop codons and stayed in frame with V and J; all others were non-productive. Following IMGT convention, CDR3 was defined as the stretch from the second conserved V-encoded cysteine to the conserved J-encoded phenylalanine. Sequences without an unambiguous match to a single V gene segment were excluded from the earlier analysis of approximately 600 of the donors. An earlier analysis of some 610 of the donors called V segments functional above 56.7% productive rearrangements and segregating when the between-donor standard deviation exceeded 5%. A statistical classification framework was developed to diagnose cytomegalovirus status using the catalog of TCR beta chain sequences. In a later analysis, V and J genes were assigned by comparing TCR nucleotide sequences against IMGT/GENE-DB human TR gene sequences. In a later analysis, CDR3 sequences and most-parsimonious VDJ recombination scenarios were assigned using the TCRdist pipeline. In a later analysis, each TCR beta chain was defined by its CDR3 amino acid sequence together with its V-gene family, and reads without a unique V-gene family were excluded. A later analysis removed several hundred highly shared, low-generation-probability nucleotide sequences to deal with suspected cross-contamination and a sequencing artifact. For each public chain, a later analysis derived a clonal expansion index from normalized ranks of inferred template counts within each repertoire. In a later analysis, generation probabilities were computed with a VDJ recombination model fitted to out-of-frame rearrangements, and the resulting probabilities were checked against IGoR. In a later analysis, hypergeometric tests were used to score TCR-TCR, TCR-HLA and TCR-CMV co-occurrence, with a repertoire-size bias correction applied to TCR pairs. False discovery rates were estimated in a later analysis by permuting HLA or CMV assignments 20 times. In a later analysis, co-occurring TCRs were grouped using DBSCAN, with TCRdist sequence similarity added in when clustering inside HLA-allele-positive subsets. Co-occurrence clustering excluded repertoires with fewer than 30,000 or more than 120,000 public chains, plus five with anomalous nucleotide sharing. TCRdb carries this immuneACCESS record with in-frame sequences only. Its versions omit some clonotypes, under half of them owing to an unresolved V gene in the studies checked, with the rest unexplained. Clone size and V and J calls were adopted from that table, with D and trimming inferred from the DNA. For this sample the table gives some 95,000 clones, of which about 78% were detected only once. The top ten constitute over 4% of the sample.

This clone turned up a few times. Its antigen is unknown. Nothing much larger sits one base from this clone, and base qualities are not available. The study at large found these results: In a later genetic analysis, fewer N-insertions in productive TCRs were reported among donors in an Asian-associated ancestry cluster than the approximately 630-donor mean. Cytomegalovirus status was reported to be diagnosed by the classifier with high specificity and sensitivity in both the original and validation cohorts. For the cohort, immune exposure information was limited to CMV serostatus. A later genetic analysis associated a missense DCLRE1C variant with V-gene and J-gene trimming of TCR beta chains, and an independent cohort replicated the association. A cluster of highly shared sequence variants was judged likely to be a technical artifact of the sequencing pipeline. In the study, roughly 160 TCR beta chains were listed as associated with cytomegalovirus. Most CMV-associated TCR beta chains appeared to be HLA-restricted in a later analysis, and the HLA associations seemed to be driven largely by CMV exposure. Sequencing depth was assumed to be roughly uniform across donors in the presence/absence analyses, though that assumption may not hold. While some public TCRs were present in many individuals, most TCR sequences turned up only very rarely across donors. Correlated functional status among segregating V segments might reflect linkage disequilibrium, but an unknown experimental factor could not be ruled out. In a later analysis, HLA-associated TCR beta chains showed more clonal expansion and lower generation probabilities than non-associated chains that were equally common. The authors suggested that the approach could potentially be generalized to other disease states and immunological phenotypes. In vitro tests confirmed that a few of the cytomegalovirus-associated TCR beta chains recognize cytomegalovirus antigens. Specific HLA alleles were associated with about 17,000 TCR beta sequences at a false discovery rate of 0.05 in a later analysis. Because some donors lacked HLA typing at each locus, the association tests relied only on the typed subset. The earlier analysis of a few hundred of the donors excluded 15 to 20 rarely observed V segments, including chromosome 9 orphons, because counts were too low. An earlier analysis of 587 of the donors showed that most TCR beta V segments appeared in productive rearrangements either about 87% or about 30% of the time, which broadly matched IMGT annotations. A later analysis found that TCR association rates varied across HLA loci, with DRB1 alleles showing the most associated TCRs and HLA-C alleles the fewest. This cohort had only TCR beta chains sequenced, and the lack of alpha or paired-chain data limited which features could be detected. A further reported finding was that TCR beta sequences accurately predicted the HLA-A and HLA-B alleles for most subjects in the first cohort. According to a later analysis, parvovirus B19, influenza, CMV and Epstein-Barr virus appeared linked to several top co-occurrence clusters. Some IMGT-functional V segments, including TRBV6-2 and TRBV6-3, could not be told apart with the 87-base-pair reads, so those segments were excluded. When HLA alleles, especially DR and DQ, strongly co-occurred, attributing TCR associations to individual alleles was difficult.

Measured from the cysteine to the phenylalanine, the CDR3 is 17 residues long. The entry retains the CDR3 DNA only, 51 bases that are in frame from base 1. CDR1 SEHNR and CDR2 FQNEAQ are derived from the germline V gene (reference sequence). Trimming at the junction amounts to 2 bases on V and 5 bases on J, and the germline ends lie 18 bases apart. In total, approximately 690 healthy bone marrow donors made up the cohort. At the time of sampling, all cohort members were nominally healthy, though unrecorded immune exposures were likely present. The donor tested CMV seropositive and was one of the 289 seropositive cohort members. A peripheral blood sample was collected from each donor, and TCR beta sequencing was performed on peripheral blood mononuclear cells. Genomic DNA was extracted from the blood cell samples with the Qiagen DNeasy Blood Extraction Kit.

The TCR comes from a woman aged 35 to 49 in good health and CMV-seropositive. The sequenced sample was PBMCs. The chain uses TRBV7-9 and TRBJ1-4; TRBD1 is perhaps the D gene, given 6 matching bases. The DNA sequence follows: TGTGCCAGCAGCTTAATTGTATCGCCGAGGGGGAATGAAAAACTGTTTTTT. It codes for CASSLIVSPRGNEKLFF. With the rest looked up from the reference TRBV7-9 and TRBJ1-4 genes rather than sequenced, the full variable domain is DTGVSQNPRHKITKRGQNVTFRCDPISEHNRLYWYRQTLGQGPEFLTYFQNEAQLEKSRLLSDRFSAERPKGSFSTLEIQRTEQGDSAMYLCASSLIVSPRGNEKLFFGSGTQLSVL.